Presented here are 9 T cell receptor beta chains from one specimen sequenced in a study of T cells in Graves' hyperthyroidism and ophthalmopathy. Using RNA transcripts as the source, TCR beta CDR3 regions were amplified. Researchers ran a first-round RT-PCR on the TCR CDR3 using the HTBI primer set. TCRdb processed the multiplex PCR reads anew with MiXCR; each CDR3 protein has one entry. The repertoire holds over 400,000 distinct CDR3 sequences, with approximately 23% as singletons. The sample comprised blood. These receptors all stem from a woman aged 70-85 years with Graves' ophthalmopathy.

Only a few counts were recorded for this clonotype. The chain combines TRBV5-6 with TRBJ2-1, with 9 bases that match TRBD1. CDR3 length equals 15 residues. J gave up 5 bases and V 1 base, and 4 bases lay outside the gene matches. The germline V gene encodes CDR1 SGHDT and CDR2 YYEEEE. The CDR3 DNA sequence: TGTGCCAGCAGCTTGACCGGGACAGGGAACAATGAGCAGTTCTTC. Translated: CASSLTGTGNNEQFF. The full variable domain, rest sourced from reference TRBV5-6 and TRBJ2-1, is DAGVTQSPTHLIKTRGQQVTLRCSPKSGHDTVSWYQQALGQGPQFIFQYYEEEERQRGNFPDRFSGHQFPNYSSELNVNALLLGDSALYLCASSLTGTGNNEQFFGPGTRLTVL.

The J gene is TRBJ2-7, the V gene TRBV29-1; D is tentatively TRBD1 or TRBD2 (7 bases each). The CDR3 loop spans 17 amino acids. The germline gives CDR1 SQVTM, CDR2 ANQGSEA. V was clipped by 4 bases and J by 2 bases, with 24 bases between them. CDR3 bases: TGCAGCGTTGCCGTAGACAGGGTAGCGGGCCTAACCTACGAGCAGTACTTC. Its protein is CSVAVDRVAGLTYEQYF.

This sequence joins TRBV6-9 and TRBJ2-1, with TRBD2 matching over 9 bases. The CDR3 totals 16 residues. Germline CDR1 MNHGY, CDR2 SVAAGI. V was pared by 2 bases and J by 1 base, with 3 bases of the junction left unmatched. CDR3 region: CASSYLLAGSYNEQFF. The CDR3 DNA reads TGTGCCAGCAGTTATCTACTAGCGGGTTCCTACAATGAGCAGTTCTTC.

The chain employs TRBV15 and TRBJ1-2; D possibly corresponds to TRBD1 (5 bases). V was clipped by 10 bases and J by 5 bases, with 17 bases between them. CDR1 and CDR2 (germline): LNHNV, YYDKDF (reference sequence). This CDR3 region has 13 residues. As DNA, the CDR3 is TGTGCCAGCCGTCAGGGCCGGGATTATGGCTACACCTTC. This translates into CASRQGRDYGYTF.

V usage is TRBV4-1 and J usage is TRBJ2-7; 9 nucleotides agree with TRBD1. The CDR3 consists of 15 residues. V lost 3 bases and J lost 3; bases outside the gene matches: 6. Germline V lookup: CDR1 MGHRA, CDR2 YSYEKL. CDR3 DNA: TGCGCCAGCAGCCAGGGACAGGGCCCCCACTACGAGCAGTACTTC. As protein: CASSQGQGPHYEQYF.

The J gene is TRBJ2-7, the V gene TRBV19, with unresolved D. The CDR3 totals 14 residues. V gave up 4 bases and J gave up 0 bases, with 10 bases separating them. Germline CDR1 LNHDA, CDR2 SQIVND (reference sequence). Here the CDR3 reads CASSKGSNSYEQYF. CDR3 sequence (DNA): TGTGCCAGTAGTAAGGGCTCAAACTCCTACGAGCAGTACTTC.

The genes are TRBV5-1 and TRBJ2-2; D not resolved. CDR1 is SGHRS and CDR2 is YFSETQ in the germline V gene. The V and J ends lost 4 bases and 4 bases respectively, with 14 bases between them. The CDR3 consists of 15 residues. DNA for the CDR3: TGCGCCAGCAGCCCAACGACCGCCTTCACCGGGGAGCTGTTTTTT. Protein sequence: CASSPTTAFTGELFF. Full variable domain (remainder filled in from reference TRBV5-1 and TRBJ2-2): KAGVTQTPRYLIKTRGQQVTLSCSPISGHRSVSWYQQTPGQGLQFLFEYFSETQRNKGNFPGRFSGRQFSNSRSEMNVSTLELGDSALYLCASSPTTAFTGELFFGEGSRLTVL.

This clonotype was picked up a small number of times. The gene calls are TRBV3-1 and TRBJ1-1; D call uncertain. Trimming pared 4 bases from V and 5 bases from J, leaving 14 bases between. The CDR3 is made up of 14 amino acids. Looked up from germline, CDR1 is LGHDT and CDR2 is YNNKEL (reference sequence). This CDR3 reads CASSPGLFRTEAFF. CDR3 DNA: TGTGCCAGCAGCCCCGGACTGTTTAGGACTGAAGCTTTCTTT. Supplemented by reference TRBV3-1 and TRBJ1-1, the full variable domain reads DTAVSQTPKYLVTQMGNDKSIKCEQNLGHDTMYWYKQDSKKFLKIMFSYNNKELIINETVPNRFSPKSPDKAHLNLHINSLELGDSAVYFCASSPGLFRTEAFFGQGTRLTVV.

This clonotype was seen ten or more times. The V gene is TRBV7-2, the J gene TRBJ2-3; 10 bases are shared with TRBD2. J lost 5 bases, V lost 3 bases, and 20 bases had no gene match. Germline lookup yields CDR1 SGHTA and CDR2 FQGNSA. This CDR3 contains 20 residues. CDR3 nucleotides: TGTGCCAGCAGCTTCGGACTCTCCAGCGGGAGGGCCTTATCCGGAGATACGCAGTATTTT. It translates to CASSFGLSSGRALSGDTQYF.